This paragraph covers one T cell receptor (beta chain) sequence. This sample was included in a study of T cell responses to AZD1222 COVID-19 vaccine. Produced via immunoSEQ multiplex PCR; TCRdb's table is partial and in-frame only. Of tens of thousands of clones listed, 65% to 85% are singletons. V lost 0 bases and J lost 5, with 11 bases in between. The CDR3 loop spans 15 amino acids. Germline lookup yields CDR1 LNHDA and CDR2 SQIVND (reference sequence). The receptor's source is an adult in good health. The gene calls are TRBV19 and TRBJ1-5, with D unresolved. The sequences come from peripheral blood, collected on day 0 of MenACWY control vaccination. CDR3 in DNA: TGTGCCAGTAGTATAGATTCGGCTGGATATCAGCCCCAGCATTTT. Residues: CASSIDSAGYQPQHF.